These T cell receptor beta chains were read from a single sample in a study of blood T cell repertoires in COVID-19. Repertoires were generated with immunoSEQ multiplex PCR, while TCRdb's copy carries only in-frame clones and drops some. This table has over 200,000 clones, 88% appearing once. The sequenced material came from peripheral blood. The receptors stem from a human donor in a cohort sampled during active COVID-19. CDR3s leave out the opening cysteine and the closing phenylalanine or tryptophan.

v_call	cdr3_length	j_call	cdr3_aa
TRBV5-1	13	TRBJ2-5	ASSLEPTSRETQY
TRBV18	10	TRBJ1-3	ASSWVEDTIY
TRBV10-3	13	TRBJ1-1	AISDSGGMNTEAF
TRBV10-3	14	TRBJ2-7	AISELGTGPTYEQY
TRBV19	13	TRBJ1-5	ATRTGGHSNQPQH
TRBV2	12	TRBJ1-1	ASSAGRTNTEAF
TRBV5-8	12	TRBJ1-1	ASSLDRGDTEAF
TRBV9	12	TRBJ1-1	ASSALTGDAEAF
TRBV7-8	13	TRBJ1-2	ASSQLGLLREGYT
TRBV4-1	14	TRBJ2-7	ASSHLWTGRPYEQY
TRBV10-3	14	TRBJ2-2	AIKGTSGRMTGELF
TRBV6-4	15	TRBJ1-1	ARKKRVSPYMNTEAF
TRBV6-5	13	TRBJ1-5	ASSYRGRAYEPQH
TRBV24-1	10	TRBJ2-1	ATSRVNNEQF
TRBV30	17	TRBJ2-1	AWSGPTATESYSYNEQF
TRBV14	11	TRBJ1-1	ASSQEGIREAF
TRBV27	14	TRBJ1-2	ASSHKGQGAFYGYT
TRBV18	14	TRBJ2-5	ASSPPRRGRQETQY
TRBV4-3	13	TRBJ2-5	ASSQDWEAGETQY
TRBV6-5	9	TRBJ2-1	ASNTGNEQF
TRBV5-4	15	TRBJ2-7	ASSLGSGLAGVYEQY
TRBV2	12	TRBJ1-5	ASTGGLYNQPQH
TRBV7-9	12	TRBJ1-5	AIGDGNSNQPQH
TRBV6-5	12	TRBJ1-1	ASLGTPADTEAF
TRBV7-9	13	TRBJ2-7	ASSTLAGAPYEQY
TRBV2	12	TRBJ1-3	ASLDTSSGNTIY
TRBV7-8	13	TRBJ2-7	ASSGRDRDDYEQY
TRBV6-5	12	TRBJ1-6	ASSRGQGNSPLH
TRBV3-1/TRBV3-2	11	TRBJ1-6	ASSQARNSPLH
TRBV27	15	TRBJ2-5	ASSFFGTGGSQETQY
TRBV5-8	12	TRBJ1-3	ASSLSGGGNTIY
TRBV5-4	12	TRBJ1-1	ASSSGRRATEAF
TRBV4-1	15	TRBJ2-6	ASSQDDRGAGANVLT
TRBV28	12	TRBJ2-7	ASSFGLADYEQY
TRBV6-2/TRBV6-3	14	TRBJ2-7	ASTPLDGQRSYEQY
TRBV30	10	TRBJ2-7	AWSVSTYEQY
TRBV9	11	TRBJ1-1	ASSEGQGTEAF
TRBV14	13	TRBJ1-6	ASSRSGTVSSPLH
TRBV18	13	TRBJ1-4	ASSPRSKLNEKLF
TRBV10-1	14	TRBJ2-7	ASTPKLAGGLYEQY
TRBV30	10	TRBJ2-5	AWSVGGETQY
TRBV2	12	TRBJ2-3	AGRLAGGTDTQY
TRBV19	12	TRBJ2-7	ASSRRGVAYEQY